The 17 T cell receptor beta chains below were found in one sample sequenced in a study of CD8 T cells in Susac syndrome. RNA amounts of roughly 0.45 to 1 ug underwent reverse transcription with random hexamers. TCRdb redid the calling of the immunoSEQ multiplex PCR reads with MiXCR, one entry per CDR3 protein. The sample has fewer than 140,000 distinct CDR3 sequences, approximately 94% seen once. The source material was CD8+ T cells from PBMCs. The receptor source for this set is a human donor with Susac syndrome.

V gene TRBV6-2 or TRBV6-3 combines with J gene TRBJ1-5; TRBD1 matches 10 bases. Trimming took 6 bases from V and 9 from J; bases not matched to a gene: 8. From germline, CDR1 is MNHEY and CDR2 SVGEGT. CDR3 length: 14 residues. The CDR3 here is CASSPGTGDTPQHF. The CDR3 DNA reads as TGTGCCAGCAGCCCCGGGACAGGGGATACGCCCCAGCATTTT.

Here the CDR3 reads CASSLDKAGQETQYF. The CDR3, as DNA: TGTGCCAGCAGCTTAGATAAAGCGGGCCAAGAGACCCAGTACTTC. This sequence joins TRBV11-2 and TRBJ2-5, with D possibly being TRBD2 (6 bases). The CDR3 has 15 residues. The germline CDR1 and CDR2 sequences are SGHAT and FQNNGV. Trimming left V 0 bases short and J 1 base short, with 9 bases between.

V gene TRBV3-1 combines with J gene TRBJ2-1; 7 positions match TRBD2. The V segment lost 1 base and the J segment 8 bases; nucleotides outside the gene matches: 5. Germline V gives CDR1 LGHDT, CDR2 YNNKEL (reference sequence). This CDR3 is built from 14 residues. The CDR3 protein is CASSQGGLLDEQFF. Here the CDR3 DNA reads TGTGCCAGCAGCCAAGGGGGACTACTGGATGAGCAGTTCTTC.

This chain links TRBV3-1 with TRBJ2-1; 7 bases agree with TRBD1. The junction had 9 bases not matched to a gene; V was cut back by 4 bases and J by 9 bases. The CDR3 has 14 amino acids. Germline CDR1 reads LGHDT; CDR2 reads YNNKEL (reference sequence). The CDR3 reads CASSREWTGGEQFF. Written as DNA, the CDR3 is TGTGCCAGCAGCCGAGAATGGACAGGAGGTGAGCAGTTCTTC.

The chain links TRBV9 to TRBJ1-2, with TRBD1 as a possible D gene (5 bases). The V gene lost 3 bases and the J gene lost 9 bases, with 15 bases spanning the gap. Germline assignment: CDR1 SGDLS and CDR2 YYNGEE. This CDR3 contains 13 residues. The CDR3 here is CASSGGLSMSYTF. The CDR3, as DNA: TGTGCCAGCAGCGGGGGCCTCTCCATGAGCTACACCTTC. Using reference TRBV9 and TRBJ1-2 for the parts outside the CDR3, the full variable domain is DSGVTQTPKHLITATGQRVTLRCSPRSGDLSVYWYQQSLDQGLQFLIQYYNGEERAKGNILERFSAQQFPDLHSELNLSSLELGDSALYFCASSGGLSMSYTFGSGTRLTVV.

The V call is TRBV24-1, the J call TRBJ2-7; no reliable D call. CDR3 length: 13 residues. Per the germline V gene, CDR1 is KGHDR and CDR2 is SFDVKD. The ends were cut back, 0 bases at V and 3 bases at J, with 5 bases in the middle. CDR3 DNA sequence: TGTGCCACCAGTGATTTGTCTCACTACGAGCAGTACTTC. This gives the protein CATSDLSHYEQYF.

The genes are TRBV20-1 and TRBJ1-2, with D possibly being TRBD1 (5 bases). The CDR3 spans 13 residues. Trimming removed 0 bases from V and 2 bases from J, with 7 bases in between. Germline V gene data show CDR1 as DFQATT and CDR2 as SNEGSKA (reference sequence). The CDR3 spells CSARDRENYGYTF. The CDR3 DNA is TGCAGTGCTAGAGACAGGGAAAACTATGGCTACACCTTC.

This chain uses TRBV27 with TRBJ2-1; the match to TRBD1 covers 7 bases. The CDR3 consists of 14 residues. The V segment lost 6 bases and the J segment 3 bases; nucleotides outside the gene matches: 5. From germline, CDR1 is MNHEY and CDR2 SMNVEV (reference sequence). CDR3 coding DNA: TGTGCCAGCAGCAACAGGGGCATCTACAATGAGCAGTTCTTC. Amino acids: CASSNRGIYNEQFF.

The J gene is TRBJ1-4, the V gene TRBV9; D uncertain. The CDR3 totals 13 residues. Trimming left V 4 bases short and J 6 bases short, with 10 bases between. Germline V gene sequence: CDR1 SGDLS, CDR2 YYNGEE. CDR3: CASSPYGHEKLFF. In nucleotides, the CDR3 is TGTGCCAGCAGCCCGTACGGCCATGAAAAACTGTTTTTT.

This chain links TRBV7-9 with TRBJ1-2; D gene uncertain. V was cut by 5 bases and J by 8 bases, with 12 bases left in between. Per the germline V gene, CDR1 is SEHNR and CDR2 is FQNEAQ (reference sequence). The CDR3 covers 12 residues. The CDR3 loop is CASSPDRRGYTF. In DNA, the CDR3 is TGTGCCAGCAGCCCCGACCGGAGGGGCTACACCTTC. The full variable domain, completed using reference TRBV7-9 and TRBJ1-2, is DTGVSQNPRHKITKRGQNVTFRCDPISEHNRLYWYRQTLGQGPEFLTYFQNEAQLEKSRLLSDRFSAERPKGSFSTLEIQRTEQGDSAMYLCASSPDRRGYTFGSGTRLTVV.

This chain connects TRBV6-1 to TRBJ2-5; D possibly uses TRBD1 or TRBD2 (5 bases each). The germline V gene encodes CDR1 MNHNS and CDR2 SASEGT. The CDR3 has 14 amino acids. Trimming pared 4 bases from V and 1 base from J, leaving 10 bases between. DNA for the CDR3: TGTGCCAGCAGTGCCCGGGACGGCCAAGAGACCCAGTACTTC. It encodes CASSARDGQETQYF.

The sample holds one count of this clonotype. The rearrangement uses TRBV29-1 and TRBJ2-1, with 8 bases matching TRBD2. Unmatched junction bases numbered 3, after V lost 3 bases and J lost 2 bases. Germline CDR1 and CDR2: SQVTM and ANQGSEA. This CDR3 is built from 14 residues. CDR3 nucleotide sequence: TGCAGCGTTGATCCCGGGGGGGCCTACAATGAGCAGTTCTTC. Its translation is CSVDPGGAYNEQFF.

The V call is TRBV29-1, the J call TRBJ2-7; the D gene could be TRBD1 or TRBD2 (7 bases each). V was pared by 7 bases and J by 6 bases, with 19 bases between. This CDR3 has 13 residues. Germline assignment: CDR1 SQVTM and CDR2 ANQGSEA. CDR3 bases: TGCAGCGCGCGGGAGCAGGGGGGAGGCGAGCAGTACTTC. It yields the protein CSAREQGGGEQYF.

For the CDR3, the DNA is TGTGCCACCCGACAGGGGGCATCGACTGAAGCTTTCTTT. Translation gives CATRQGASTEAFF. The V call is TRBV19, the J call TRBJ1-1, with TRBD1 identical over 10 bases. The V gene's germline CDR1 is LNHDA and CDR2 SQIVND (reference sequence). J was trimmed by 5 bases and V by 10 bases; bases with no gene match: 7. The CDR3 is made up of 13 amino acids.

V and J are TRBV4-1 and TRBJ2-7; 7 nucleotides align to TRBD2. Germline lookup yields CDR1 MGHRA and CDR2 YSYEKL. The CDR3 is made up of 13 amino acids. With V trimmed by 1 base and J by 6 bases, 3 bases remained unmatched. The CDR3: CASSQGGGIEQYF. The CDR3 coding sequence is TGCGCCAGCAGCCAAGGGGGAGGGATCGAGCAGTACTTC.

V usage is TRBV9 and J usage is TRBJ2-7, with D maybe TRBD1 (8 bases). The CDR3 is made up of 15 amino acids. V gave up 2 bases and J gave up 7 bases, with 19 bases separating them. Per germline, CDR1 SGDLS and CDR2 YYNGEE. CDR3 sequence reads: CASSVGGTGGGEQYF. CDR3 coding DNA: TGTGCCAGCAGCGTGGGGGGGACAGGAGGTGGGGAGCAGTACTTC.

The V gene is TRBV20-1, the J gene TRBJ1-1, with D unclear. Trimming took off 3 bases at V and 1 base at J, with 15 bases between the two ends. CDR3 length: 15 residues. Germline V gives CDR1 DFQATT, CDR2 SNEGSKA (reference sequence). This CDR3 reads CSASYKGGKNTEAFF. The CDR3 region has the DNA TGCAGTGCTAGTTACAAGGGAGGGAAGAACACTGAAGCTTTCTTT.